The present T cell receptor (beta chain) was sequenced within a study of T cells in Graves' hyperthyroidism and ophthalmopathy. Study-wide findings and caveats: Clonotypes that were expanded in thyroid above 0.001 mostly appeared in blood too. The model forecast ophthalmopathy, anticipating it by a median approximately 6.2 months before onset.

The germline V gene encodes CDR1 SGHVS and CDR2 FNYEAQ. The CDR3 length is 15 residues. This clonotype has only a few counts. The antigen is not known. Given a much more abundant clone one base away, this may be a read error. Any patient presenting with uncontrolled infection, other autoimmune disease, pregnancy or lactation was left out. From roughly 10 ml of fresh peripheral blood, PBMCs were isolated. Amplification of TCR beta CDR3 regions was performed using RNA transcripts as template. The TCR CDR3 was amplified in a first-round RT-PCR using the HTBI primer set. MiXCR was run by TCRdb on the multiplex PCR reads, yielding one entry per CDR3 protein. The data contain about 610,000 distinct CDR3 sequences, roughly 14% of them seen just once; the ten biggest clones take up 3.5% to 4.5%.

The chain employs TRBV7-6 and TRBJ2-2; TRBD2 matches at 9 bases. The TCR originated in a woman between 35 and 50 years old with Graves' ophthalmopathy. Sequencing input: blood. The CDR3 loop is CVSGRSSALTGELFF. The CDR3 bases are TGTGTCAGCGGGAGGAGTAGCGCCCTGACCGGGGAGCTGTTTTTT.